This T cell receptor beta chain was documented in a study of post-analysis software for immune sequencing data. Looking at the study overall: Clinical courses comprised relapsing-remitting, secondary progressive and progressive-relapsing multiple sclerosis.

Study-wide points: Compared with controls, patients showed significantly lower normalized Chao1 diversity.

The TCR beta cDNA libraries carried unique molecular identifiers. T cells numbering roughly 0.9 to 10 million yielded cDNA molecules that totaled roughly 500,000. A single record per CDR3 protein comes from TCRdb applying MiXCR to the PCR reads. The sample yields 380,000 or so distinct CDR3 sequences, less than 40% seen once. This clonotype appeared a few times. The antigen is not known. Input material: blood. The receptor was derived from a girl under 18 with multiple sclerosis.

As DNA, the CDR3 is TGCAGTGCAGCGGGACTCGAGGGGGTATACTACGAGCAGTACTTC. Protein sequence: CSAAGLEGVYYEQYF. V usage is TRBV20-1 and J usage is TRBJ2-7, with D perhaps TRBD2 (7 bases). Trimming stripped 6 bases from V and 3 bases from J, with 21 bases between. From germline, CDR1 is DFQATT and CDR2 SNEGSKA (reference sequence). There are 15 residues in the CDR3.